These 23 T cell receptor beta chains were all obtained from the same sample, sequenced in a study of blood T cell repertoires in COVID-19. The method was immunoSEQ multiplex PCR; TCRdb's version includes in-frame clones alone and lacks a portion of them. Among under 95,000 clones listed, around 88% were seen once. The sample was peripheral blood. Every receptor here comes from a woman over 75 with acute or convalescent COVID-19.

V and J are TRBV11-3 and TRBJ1-1; 7 positions match TRBD1. The CDR3 loop spans 13 amino acids. The germline gives CDR1 SGHNT, CDR2 YENEEA. With 5 bases clipped from V and 2 bases from J, the junction kept 2 bases outside the gene matches. DNA for the CDR3: TGTGCCAGCAGCCGACAGGGTAACACTGAAGCTTTCTTT. This gives the protein CASSRQGNTEAFF.

The chain recombines TRBV2 with TRBJ2-7; 8 bases are a match to TRBD1. CDR3 length equals 14 residues. The germline V gene has CDR1 SNHLY and CDR2 FYNNEI. V was clipped by 2 bases and J by 5 bases; unmatched bases: 5. The CDR3 loop reads CASSEIGQGHEQYF. CDR3 DNA sequence: TGTGCCAGCAGTGAAATAGGACAGGGCCACGAGCAGTACTTC.

CDR3 amino acids: CASSLDGIQETQYF. The DNA of the CDR3 is TGCGCCAGCAGCTTGGACGGGATTCAAGAGACCCAGTACTTC. V is TRBV5-1 and J is TRBJ2-5; D possibly corresponds to TRBD2 (5 bases). V was trimmed by 0 bases and J by 2 bases, leaving 8 bases between them. Germline CDR1 SGHRS, CDR2 YFSETQ. The CDR3 runs 14 residues.

V and J are TRBV11-3 and TRBJ1-1; 8 bases match TRBD1. Losses at the gene ends were 7 bases for V and 1 base for J; bases not matched to a gene: 11. The CDR3 has 16 amino acids. Germline V gene lookup returns CDR1 SGHNT and CDR2 YENEEA. DNA of the CDR3: TGTGCCAGCACCTCGGGCAGGGGGCGCGGGAACACTGAAGCTTTCTTT. Protein product: CASTSGRGRGNTEAFF.

The V call is TRBV6-5, the J call TRBJ1-6; D gene uncertain. Germline V gene lookup returns CDR1 MNHEY and CDR2 SVGAGI. The V end was cut by 8 bases, the J end by 0 bases, with 11 bases between. The CDR3 spans 15 residues. CDR3 region: CASLSGNSYNSPLHF. The CDR3, as DNA: TGTGCCAGCCTGAGCGGTAACTCCTATAATTCACCCCTCCACTTT.

This sequence joins TRBV6-6 and TRBJ1-2, with 8 nucleotides matching TRBD1. J lost 7 bases, V lost 6 bases, and 13 bases had no gene match. The CDR3 has 15 amino acids. Germline V lookup: CDR1 MNHNY, CDR2 SVGAGI (reference sequence). The CDR3 DNA sequence: TGTGCCAGCAGGAACTCGGACAGGGAGTTAAGTGGCTACACCTTC. This encodes CASRNSDRELSGYTF.

The genes are TRBV5-1 and TRBJ1-1, with 8 positions matching TRBD1. The CDR3 sequence is 17 residues long. The V and J ends lost 0 bases and 5 bases, in that order; junction bases with no gene match: 12. Germline CDR1 SGHRS, CDR2 YFSETQ. CDR3 region: CASSLDLQGVGYTEAFF. CDR3 sequence (DNA): TGCGCCAGCAGCTTGGACCTACAGGGGGTAGGTTATACTGAAGCTTTCTTT.

V gene TRBV9 combines with J gene TRBJ2-7, with D uncertain. Germline CDR1 reads SGDLS; CDR2 reads YYNGEE. This CDR3 has 11 residues. The V end was cut by 7 bases, the J end by 2 bases, with 7 bases between. CDR3 DNA: TGTGCCAGCGGCCGAACCTACGAGCAGTACTTC. Translated, it gives CASGRTYEQYF.

The genes are TRBV10-1 and TRBJ2-2; D gene unclear. The V gene lost 4 bases and the J gene lost 1 base, with 4 bases spanning the gap. Germline CDR1 is WNHNN and CDR2 is SYGVQD (reference sequence). This CDR3 is 13 amino acids long. The CDR3 region is CASSARNTGELFF. CDR3 nucleotides: TGCGCCAGCAGTGCCAGGAACACCGGGGAGCTGTTTTTT.

The chain couples TRBV24-1 to TRBJ1-2; a possible D gene is TRBD1 (5 bases). Trimming removed 10 bases from V and 5 bases from J, with 19 bases in between. This CDR3 spans 14 amino acids. Germline V gene lookup returns CDR1 KGHDR and CDR2 SFDVKD. CDR3 bases: TGTGCCACGACCATGTACAGGATCCTATATGGCTACACCTTC. It is translated as CATTMYRILYGYTF.

This clone was seen only a few times. CDR3 coding DNA: TGTGCCACCAGCCGGGGGGGGTCAGATACGCAGTATTTT. It is translated as CATSRGGSDTQYF. This chain uses TRBV24-1 with TRBJ2-3; TRBD2 agrees at 8 bases. V shed 7 bases, J shed 4 bases, and the junction held 3 bases outside the gene matches. CDR3 length: 13 amino acids. Germline-derived CDR1 and CDR2 are KGHDR and SFDVKD.

The chain links TRBV7-9 to TRBJ1-4; the D gene is possibly TRBD1 (5 bases). Trimming shortened V by 1 base and J by 2 bases, and 5 bases separated the two germline ends. Germline lookup yields CDR1 SEHNR and CDR2 FQNEAQ (reference sequence). The CDR3 has 14 amino acids. The CDR3 spells CASSLGQTNEKLFF. Here the CDR3 DNA reads TGTGCCAGCAGCTTAGGACAGACTAATGAAAAACTGTTTTTT.

This clone occurred once. The V call is TRBV5-6, the J call TRBJ1-3; unclear D gene. Germline-derived CDR1 and CDR2 are SGHDT and YYEEEE. With 4 bases removed from V and 8 bases from J, the gap between germline ends came to 16 bases. This CDR3 has 14 amino acids. The CDR3 loop is CASSPWEISDTIYF. The CDR3 region has the DNA TGTGCCAGCAGCCCCTGGGAGATCTCGGACACCATATATTTT.

DNA of the CDR3: TGTGCCAGCAGCCAAGCTAAAGACACCATATATTTT. It is translated as CASSQAKDTIYF. The chain is built from TRBV3-1 (or the pseudogene TRBV3-2) and TRBJ1-3; D call uncertain. The CDR3 loop spans 12 amino acids. Germline assignment: CDR1 LGHDT and CDR2 YNNKEL (reference sequence). The V gene lost 1 base and the J gene lost 8 bases, with 6 bases spanning the gap.

This clone was detected a few times. This chain links TRBV6-5 with TRBJ1-2; the D is unclear. This CDR3 is built from 14 residues. V gave up 6 bases and J gave up 0 bases, with 11 bases separating them. Germline V CDR1 and CDR2: MNHEY, SVGAGI. CDR3 protein: CASSMTVANYGYTF. CDR3 bases: TGTGCCAGCAGCATGACTGTAGCTAACTATGGCTACACCTTC.

The chain links TRBV5-6 to TRBJ2-7, with a tentative D call TRBD2 (6 bases). Germline V gene lookup returns CDR1 SGHDT and CDR2 YYEEEE. The CDR3 loop spans 13 amino acids. Trimming shortened V by 9 bases and J by 4 bases, and 17 bases separated the two germline ends. DNA for the CDR3: TGTGCCACCGCTAAAAAGGAGGGTTACGAGCAGTACTTC. Its protein product is CATAKKEGYEQYF. Based on the CDR3 plus reference TRBV5-6 and TRBJ2-7, the full variable domain is DAGVTQSPTHLIKTRGQQVTLRCSPKSGHDTVSWYQQALGQGPQFIFQYYEEEERQRGNFPDRFSGHQFPNYSSELNVNALLLGDSALYLCATAKKEGYEQYFGPGTRLTVT.

The genes are TRBV24-1 and TRBJ1-3; D remains unclear. The length of the CDR3 is 15 residues. Germline CDR1 reads KGHDR; CDR2 reads SFDVKD. Trimming left V 3 bases short and J 4 bases short, with 12 bases between. The DNA for the CDR3 is TGTGCCACCAGTGATGCCGGGAGTGCCGGAAACACCATATATTTT. Its protein is CATSDAGSAGNTIYF.

The rearrangement joins TRBV5-6 to TRBJ2-6; D ambiguous. V lost 4 bases to trimming and J lost 3 bases, with 8 bases between them. CDR3 length equals 14 residues. CDR1 is SGHDT, CDR2 YYEEEE, per germline. The CDR3 protein is CASSPSGGANVLTF. The CDR3, as DNA: TGTGCCAGCAGCCCCAGTGGTGGGGCCAACGTCCTGACTTTC.

V gene TRBV24-1 combines with J gene TRBJ1-5; D remains ambiguous. This CDR3 spans 15 amino acids. V was cut by 3 bases and J by 2 bases, with 10 bases left in between. Germline-derived CDR1 and CDR2 are KGHDR and SFDVKD. CDR3 nucleotides: TGTGCCACCAGTGATCCCAGAGGCGGCAATCAGCCCCAGCATTTT. It translates to CATSDPRGGNQPQHF.

The chain joins TRBV7-8 to TRBJ1-4, with 10 bases lining up with TRBD1. Trimming removed 4 bases from V and 7 bases from J; junction bases left unmatched: 9. This CDR3 has 16 residues. Germline CDR1 is SGHVS and CDR2 is FQNEAQ. CDR3 DNA sequence: TGTGCCAGCAGCTCGATCCGGGGACAGGGGAGTGAAAAACTGTTTTTT. Amino acid sequence: CASSSIRGQGSEKLFF.

The chain employs TRBV7-6 and TRBJ1-4, with D tentatively TRBD1 (6 bases). The CDR3 runs 15 residues. Germline CDR1 and CDR2: SGHVS and FNYEAQ. V was cut by 7 bases and J by 7 bases, with 19 bases left in between. The CDR3 loop is CASTLIAGAGEKLFF. The CDR3 coding sequence is TGTGCCAGCACCCTAATAGCGGGGGCCGGTGAAAAACTGTTTTTT.

The chain joins TRBV7-9 to TRBJ1-1; D uncertain. The germline gives CDR1 SEHNR, CDR2 FQNEAQ (reference sequence). CDR3 length equals 14 residues. With 6 bases removed from V and 6 bases from J, the gap between germline ends came to 17 bases. The DNA for the CDR3 is TGTGCCAGCAGGAAAGGGAGGGCTGGCGCTGAAGCTTTCTTT. As protein: CASRKGRAGAEAFF.

The rearrangement links TRBV6-6 to TRBJ1-1; tentative D call: TRBD1 (5 bases). Trimming stripped 5 bases from V and 5 bases from J, with 24 bases between. Germline values: CDR1 MNHNY, CDR2 SVGAGI (reference sequence). The CDR3 totals 17 residues. Written as DNA, the CDR3 is TGTGCCAGCAGTCCTACAGACAGAACGAAGACCGGGACTGAAGCTTTCTTT. Protein: CASSPTDRTKTGTEAFF.